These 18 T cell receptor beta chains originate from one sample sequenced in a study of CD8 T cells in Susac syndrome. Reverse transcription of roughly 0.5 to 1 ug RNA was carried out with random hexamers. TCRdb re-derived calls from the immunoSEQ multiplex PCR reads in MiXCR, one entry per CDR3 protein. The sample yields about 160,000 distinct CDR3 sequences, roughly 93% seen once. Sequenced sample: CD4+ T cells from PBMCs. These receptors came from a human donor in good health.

The CDR3, as DNA: TGTGCCAGTCTTCTCCGAGACCCGGGACGGGAAAAACTGTTTTTT. Amino acids: CASLLRDPGREKLFF. The chain employs TRBV2 and TRBJ1-4; perhaps TRBD1 as D (5 bases). Germline values: CDR1 SNHLY, CDR2 FYNNEI. There are 15 residues in the CDR3. Trimming removed 9 bases from V and 8 bases from J, with 22 bases in between.

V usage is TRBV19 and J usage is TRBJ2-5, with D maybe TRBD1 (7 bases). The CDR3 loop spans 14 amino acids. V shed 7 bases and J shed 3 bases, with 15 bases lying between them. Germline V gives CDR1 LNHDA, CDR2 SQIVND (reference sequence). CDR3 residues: CASKTGEVEETQYF. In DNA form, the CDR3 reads TGTGCCAGTAAAACAGGGGAGGTCGAAGAGACCCAGTACTTC.

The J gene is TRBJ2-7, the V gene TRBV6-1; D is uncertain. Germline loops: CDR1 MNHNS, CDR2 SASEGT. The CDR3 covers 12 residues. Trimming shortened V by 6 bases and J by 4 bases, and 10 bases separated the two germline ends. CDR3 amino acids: CASSPGPYEQYF. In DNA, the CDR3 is TGTGCCAGCAGCCCCGGCCCTTACGAGCAGTACTTC.

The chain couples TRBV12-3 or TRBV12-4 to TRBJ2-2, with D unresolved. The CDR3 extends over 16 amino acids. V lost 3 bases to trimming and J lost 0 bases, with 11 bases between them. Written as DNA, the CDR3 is TGTGCCAGCAGTTTGGTCCCCACACCGAACACCGGGGAGCTGTTTTTT. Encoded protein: CASSLVPTPNTGELFF.

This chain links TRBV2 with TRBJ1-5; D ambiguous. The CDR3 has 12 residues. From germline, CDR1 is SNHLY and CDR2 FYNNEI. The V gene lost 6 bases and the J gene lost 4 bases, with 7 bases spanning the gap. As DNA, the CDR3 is TGTGCCAGCAGGCCGGGAAATCAGCCCCAGCATTTT. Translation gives CASRPGNQPQHF.

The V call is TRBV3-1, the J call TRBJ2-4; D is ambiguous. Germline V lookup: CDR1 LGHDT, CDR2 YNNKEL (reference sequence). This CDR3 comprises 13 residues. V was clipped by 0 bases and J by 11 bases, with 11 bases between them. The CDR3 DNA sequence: TGTGCCAGCAGCCAAGATGGGATTTCAGTTCAGTACTTC. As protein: CASSQDGISVQYF.

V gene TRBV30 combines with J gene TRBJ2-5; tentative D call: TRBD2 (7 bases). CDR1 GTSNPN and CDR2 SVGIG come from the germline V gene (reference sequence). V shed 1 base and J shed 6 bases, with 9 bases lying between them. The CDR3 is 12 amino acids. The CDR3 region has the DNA TGTGCCTGGAGTGCGGGGGGCCAGACCCAGTACTTC. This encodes CAWSAGGQTQYF.

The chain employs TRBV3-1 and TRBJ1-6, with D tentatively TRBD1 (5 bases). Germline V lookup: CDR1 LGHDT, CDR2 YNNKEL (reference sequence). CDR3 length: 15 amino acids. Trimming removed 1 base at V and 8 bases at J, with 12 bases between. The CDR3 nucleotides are TGTGCCAGCAGCCAAGGATGGGGGGGGGATTCACCCCTCCACTTT. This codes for CASSQGWGGDSPLHF.

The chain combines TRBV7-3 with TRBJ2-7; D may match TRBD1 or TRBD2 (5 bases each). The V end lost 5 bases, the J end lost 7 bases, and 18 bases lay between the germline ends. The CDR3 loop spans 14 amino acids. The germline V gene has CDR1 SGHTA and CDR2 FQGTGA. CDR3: CASSQLPGPGEQYF. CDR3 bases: TGTGCCAGCAGCCAGCTACCGGGGCCGGGGGAGCAGTACTTC.

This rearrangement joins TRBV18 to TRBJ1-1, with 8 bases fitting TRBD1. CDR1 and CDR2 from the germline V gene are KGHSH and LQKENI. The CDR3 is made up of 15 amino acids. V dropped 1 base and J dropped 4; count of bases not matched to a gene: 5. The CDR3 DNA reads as TGTGCCAGCTCACCACGCCGGGACAGGACCACTGAAGCTTTCTTT. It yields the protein CASSPRRDRTTEAFF.

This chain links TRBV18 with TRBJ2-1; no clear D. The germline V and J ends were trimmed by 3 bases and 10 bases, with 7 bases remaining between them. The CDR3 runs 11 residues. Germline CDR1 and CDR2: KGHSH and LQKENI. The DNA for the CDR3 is TGTGCCAGCTCACCGGAAACAGAGCAGTTCTTC. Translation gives CASSPETEQFF. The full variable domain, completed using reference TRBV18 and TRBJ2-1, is NAGVMQNPRHLVRRRGQEARLRCSPMKGHSHVYWYRQLPEEGLKFMVYLQKENIIDESGMPKERFSAEFPKEGPSILRIQQVVRGDSAAYFCASSPETEQFFGPGTRLTVL.

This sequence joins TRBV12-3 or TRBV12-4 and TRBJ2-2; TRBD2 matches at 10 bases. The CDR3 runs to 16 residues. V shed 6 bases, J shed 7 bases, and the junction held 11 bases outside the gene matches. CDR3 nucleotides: TGTGCCAGCAGCGATACTAGCGGGGCGGAGTACGGGGAGCTGTTTTTT. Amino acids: CASSDTSGAEYGELFF.

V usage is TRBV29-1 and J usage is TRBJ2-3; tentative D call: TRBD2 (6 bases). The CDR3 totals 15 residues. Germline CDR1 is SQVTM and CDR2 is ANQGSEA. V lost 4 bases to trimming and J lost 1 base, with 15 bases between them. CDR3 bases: TGCAGCGTTGGAGGAGGGGCACCTCGCACAGATACGCAGTATTTT. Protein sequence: CSVGGGAPRTDTQYF.

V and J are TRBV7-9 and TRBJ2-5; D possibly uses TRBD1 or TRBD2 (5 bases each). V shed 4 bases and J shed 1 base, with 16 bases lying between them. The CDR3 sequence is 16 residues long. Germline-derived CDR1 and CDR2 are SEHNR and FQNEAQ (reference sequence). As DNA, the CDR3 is TGTGCCAGCAGCTCTACCCCGGGACGGGGCCAAGAGACCCAGTACTTC. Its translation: CASSSTPGRGQETQYF. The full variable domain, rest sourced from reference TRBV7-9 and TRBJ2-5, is DTGVSQNPRHKITKRGQNVTFRCDPISEHNRLYWYRQTLGQGPEFLTYFQNEAQLEKSRLLSDRFSAERPKGSFSTLEIQRTEQGDSAMYLCASSSTPGRGQETQYFGPGTRLLVL.

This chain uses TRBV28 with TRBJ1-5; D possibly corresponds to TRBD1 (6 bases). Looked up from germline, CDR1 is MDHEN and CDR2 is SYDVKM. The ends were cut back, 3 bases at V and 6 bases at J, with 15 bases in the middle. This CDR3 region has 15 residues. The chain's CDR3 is CASSFLQGDGQPQHF. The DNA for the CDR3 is TGTGCCAGCAGTTTTTTACAGGGAGATGGTCAGCCCCAGCATTTT.

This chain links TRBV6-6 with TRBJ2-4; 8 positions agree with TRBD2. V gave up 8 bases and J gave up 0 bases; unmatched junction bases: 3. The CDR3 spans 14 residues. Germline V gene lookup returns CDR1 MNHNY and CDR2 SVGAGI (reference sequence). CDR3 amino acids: CASHGGVAKNIQYF. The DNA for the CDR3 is TGTGCCAGCCACGGGGGGGTAGCCAAAAACATTCAGTACTTC.

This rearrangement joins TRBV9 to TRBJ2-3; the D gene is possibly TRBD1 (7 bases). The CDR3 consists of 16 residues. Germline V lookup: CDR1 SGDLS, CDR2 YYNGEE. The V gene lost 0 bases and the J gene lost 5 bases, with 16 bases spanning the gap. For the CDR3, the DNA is TGTGCCAGCAGCGTAGTGCGGGACAGTGTTAGAGATACGCAGTATTTT. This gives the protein CASSVVRDSVRDTQYF.

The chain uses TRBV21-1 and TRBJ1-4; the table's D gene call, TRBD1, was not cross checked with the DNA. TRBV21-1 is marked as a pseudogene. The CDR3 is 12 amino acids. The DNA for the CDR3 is TGTGCCAGCAGCAATACAGGTAGAAAACTGTTTTTT. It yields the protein CASSNTGRKLFF.